The T cell receptor beta chain under discussion was sequenced for a study of cytomegalovirus exposure and HLA in healthy donors. General study results and limits: In a later analysis, CMV-associated beta chains were mostly HLA-associated, it appeared.

The PCR was carried out with 60 Vbeta primers and 13 Jbeta primers. TCRdb's table, derived via immunoSEQ multiplex PCR, lists solely in-frame clones and lacks some. This sample yields more than 100,000 clones, of which 75% to 85% are seen a single time; approximately 8.1% belongs to the top ten. Remarks on this clone: Its cognate antigen is unknown.

Material: PBMCs. The clonotype originates from a woman in her 50s in good health and CMV-seropositive.

The CDR3 loop is CASRVAVGHYGYTF. In DNA, the CDR3 is TGTGCCAGCAGAGTTGCCGTTGGCCACTATGGCTACACCTTC. This chain joins TRBV6-6 and TRBJ1-2; D is unclear. The V and J ends lost 6 bases and 3 bases respectively, with 14 bases between them. Germline values: CDR1 MNHNY, CDR2 SVGAGI (reference sequence). The CDR3 loop spans 14 amino acids.